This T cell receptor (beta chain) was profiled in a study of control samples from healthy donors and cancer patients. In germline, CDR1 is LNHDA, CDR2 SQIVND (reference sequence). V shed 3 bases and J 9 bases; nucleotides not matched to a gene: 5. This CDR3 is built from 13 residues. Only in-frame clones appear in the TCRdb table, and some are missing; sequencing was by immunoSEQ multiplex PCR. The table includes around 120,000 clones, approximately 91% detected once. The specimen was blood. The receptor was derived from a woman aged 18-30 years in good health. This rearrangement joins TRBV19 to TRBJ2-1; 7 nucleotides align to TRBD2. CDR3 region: CASSMLGTTEQFF. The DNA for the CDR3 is TGTGCCAGTAGTATGCTGGGGACTACTGAGCAGTTCTTC.